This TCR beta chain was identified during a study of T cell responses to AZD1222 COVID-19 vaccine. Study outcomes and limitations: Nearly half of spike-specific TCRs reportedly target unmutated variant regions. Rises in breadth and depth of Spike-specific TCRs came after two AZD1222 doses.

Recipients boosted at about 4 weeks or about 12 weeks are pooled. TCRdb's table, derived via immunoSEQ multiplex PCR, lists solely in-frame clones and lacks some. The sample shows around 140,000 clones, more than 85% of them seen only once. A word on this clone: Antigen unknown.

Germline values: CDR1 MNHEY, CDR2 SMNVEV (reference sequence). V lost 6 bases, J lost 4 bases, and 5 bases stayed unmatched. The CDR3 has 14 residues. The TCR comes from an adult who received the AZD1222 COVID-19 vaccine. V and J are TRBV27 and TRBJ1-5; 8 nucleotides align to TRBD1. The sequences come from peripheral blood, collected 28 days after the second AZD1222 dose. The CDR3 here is CASSRDRRNQPQHF. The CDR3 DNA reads TGTGCCAGCAGCCGGGACAGGCGTAATCAGCCCCAGCATTTT.